The rows below give T cell receptor beta chains drawn from one sample of a study of cytomegalovirus exposure and HLA in healthy donors. Assay: immunoSEQ multiplex PCR; the TCRdb copy retains only in-frame clones and omits some. The sample carries 85,000 to 100,000 clones, approximately 89% recorded once. Sequenced input: PBMCs. The receptor set was obtained from a young man in good health and CMV-seropositive. Both conserved end residues are part of each CDR3. A D gene is named only where the DNA matches it firmly. Only some rows state a clone size, as once, few, many or a class for expanded clones.

J | D | size | V | CDR3 | DNA
TRBJ2-3 | TRBD2 | NA | TRBV6-1 | CASSGSVLAGGGGDTQYF | TGTGCCAGCAGTGGGTCGGTATTAGCGGGAGGGGGTGGAGATACGCAGTATTTT
TRBJ2-3 | NA | NA | TRBV11-3 | CASSLGELGTDTQYF | TGTGCCAGCAGCTTAGGGGAGTTGGGGACAGATACGCAGTATTTT
TRBJ1-5 | NA | NA | TRBV5-6 | CASSLFQGNQPQHF | TGTGCCAGCAGCTTGTTTCAGGGCAATCAGCCCCAGCATTTT
TRBJ2-1 | NA | NA | TRBV30 | CAWSRSVQGNEQFF | TGTGCCTGGAGTCGGAGCGTTCAGGGAAATGAGCAGTTCTTC
TRBJ2-3 | NA | NA | TRBV4-1 | CASSQDAYLTDTQYF | TGCGCCAGCAGCCAAGATGCCTACCTCACAGATACGCAGTATTTT
TRBJ2-1 | NA | NA | TRBV15 | CATSRDAAGYPNEQFF | TGTGCCACCAGCAGAGATGCGGCGGGATACCCGAATGAGCAGTTCTTC
TRBJ2-7 | TRBD2 | NA | TRBV7-8 | CASSSPGGGRGYEQYF | TGTGCCAGCAGCTCCCCGGGAGGCGGGAGAGGCTACGAGCAGTACTTC
TRBJ2-7 | TRBD2 | NA | TRBV4-1 | CASSQGASGSYEQYF | TGCGCCAGCAGCCAAGGTGCTAGCGGGAGTTACGAGCAGTACTTC
TRBJ2-3 | NA | once | TRBV19 | CASNPRGTPDTQYF | TGTGCCAGTAACCCACGGGGGACCCCAGATACGCAGTATTTT
TRBJ2-7 | NA | NA | TRBV25-1 | CASSDYRLGSQAYEQYF | TGTGCCAGCAGTGATTACAGATTGGGGAGTCAGGCCTACGAGCAGTACTTC
TRBJ2-5 | NA | NA | TRBV7-9 | CASSPGHAQETQYF | TGTGCCAGCAGCCCAGGACATGCCCAAGAGACCCAGTACTTC
TRBJ2-3 | TRBD2 | once | TRBV9 | CASSEGVKTGLAGATDTQYF | TGTGCCAGCAGCGAAGGGGTCAAAACCGGACTAGCGGGAGCAACAGATACGCAGTATTTT
TRBJ2-3 | TRBD1 | few | TRBV4-1 | CASSRGQATDTQYF | TGCGCCAGCAGCCGTGGACAGGCCACAGATACGCAGTATTTT
TRBJ1-4 | NA | NA | TRBV30 | CAWSKRGGINEKLFF | TGTGCCTGGAGTAAAAGGGGGGGAATTAATGAAAAACTGTTTTTT
TRBJ2-1 | TRBD2 | NA | TRBV11-2 | CASGGREAYNEQFF | TGTGCCAGCGGGGGGAGGGAAGCCTACAATGAGCAGTTCTTC
TRBJ2-1 | NA | NA | TRBV10-3 | CAISDPSGSNYNEQFF | TGTGCCATCAGTGATCCGTCCGGGAGCAATTACAATGAGCAGTTCTTC
TRBJ2-2 | TRBD1 | NA | TRBV9 | CASGQGLNTGELFF | TGTGCCAGCGGACAGGGGTTGAACACCGGGGAGCTGTTTTTT
TRBJ2-1 | NA | NA | TRBV13 | CASSPIRGEQFF | TGTGCCAGCAGCCCGATTCGGGGTGAGCAGTTCTTC
TRBJ2-5 | NA | NA | TRBV27 | CATHMNSGLQETQYF | TGTGCCACCCACATGAATTCGGGGTTACAAGAGACCCAGTACTTC
TRBJ2-7 | NA | NA | TRBV5-1 | CASSPRLVSYEQYF | TGCGCCAGCAGCCCTAGACTAGTCTCCTACGAGCAGTACTTC
TRBJ2-2 | NA | NA | TRBV18 | CASQFGSANTGELFF | TGTGCCAGCCAGTTCGGGAGCGCGAACACCGGGGAGCTGTTTTTT
TRBJ1-1 | TRBD1 | NA | TRBV19 | CASTPGQADTEAFF | TGTGCCAGTACCCCGGGACAGGCTGACACTGAAGCTTTCTTT
TRBJ2-2 | NA | NA | TRBV7-9 | CASSQSPPGQNTGELFF | TGTGCCAGCAGCCAATCACCACCGGGACAGAACACCGGGGAGCTGTTTTTT
TRBJ2-7 | NA | NA | TRBV4-1 | CASSRSRDFLNYEQYF | TGCGCCAGCAGCCGGAGCCGGGACTTTCTGAACTACGAGCAGTACTTC
TRBJ1-1 | TRBD1 | NA | TRBV5-8 | CASSLDRGLTEAFF | TGTGCCAGCAGCTTGGACAGGGGGCTGACTGAAGCTTTCTTT
TRBJ2-3 | NA | NA | TRBV5-1 | CASSLTGFSTDTQYF | TGCGCCAGCAGCTTGACAGGGTTTTCTACAGATACGCAGTATTTT
TRBJ2-7 | NA | few | TRBV28 | CASSPRGRREQYF | TGTGCCAGCAGTCCCAGGGGAAGGCGGGAGCAGTACTTC
TRBJ2-7 | TRBD1 | NA | TRBV18 | CASSLEGQGYYEQYF | TGTGCCAGCTCCCTCGAGGGACAGGGGTACTACGAGCAGTACTTC
TRBJ2-7 | NA | NA | TRBV27 | CASSGGIEQYF | TGTGCCAGCAGTGGGGGGATCGAGCAGTACTTC
TRBJ2-7 | TRBD2 | NA | TRBV29-1 | CSVGVAGAHEQYF | TGCAGCGTGGGGGTGGCGGGAGCACACGAGCAGTACTTC
TRBJ2-3 | NA | once | TRBV6-1 | CASSEPALGADTQYF | TGTGCCAGCAGTGAACCCGCCCTAGGGGCAGATACGCAGTATTTT
TRBJ2-1 | NA | NA | TRBV14 | CASSPWDFYNEQFF | TGTGCCAGCAGCCCCTGGGACTTCTACAATGAGCAGTTCTTC
TRBJ1-2 | TRBD1 | NA | TRBV6-5 | CASSYRGQGNYGYTF | TGTGCCAGCAGTTACCGGGGACAGGGGAACTATGGCTACACCTTC
TRBJ2-7 | TRBD1 | NA | TRBV27 | CASSWAGGSYEQYF | TGTGCCAGCAGTTGGGCAGGGGGCAGCTACGAGCAGTACTTC
TRBJ1-1 | NA | NA | TRBV14 | CASSRGLNTEAFF | TGTGCCAGCAGCCGGGGCCTGAACACTGAAGCTTTCTTT
TRBJ2-3 | TRBD2 | NA | TRBV13 | CASSGGLAGWGGDTQYF | TGTGCCAGCAGCGGGGGACTAGCGGGATGGGGAGGGGATACGCAGTATTTT